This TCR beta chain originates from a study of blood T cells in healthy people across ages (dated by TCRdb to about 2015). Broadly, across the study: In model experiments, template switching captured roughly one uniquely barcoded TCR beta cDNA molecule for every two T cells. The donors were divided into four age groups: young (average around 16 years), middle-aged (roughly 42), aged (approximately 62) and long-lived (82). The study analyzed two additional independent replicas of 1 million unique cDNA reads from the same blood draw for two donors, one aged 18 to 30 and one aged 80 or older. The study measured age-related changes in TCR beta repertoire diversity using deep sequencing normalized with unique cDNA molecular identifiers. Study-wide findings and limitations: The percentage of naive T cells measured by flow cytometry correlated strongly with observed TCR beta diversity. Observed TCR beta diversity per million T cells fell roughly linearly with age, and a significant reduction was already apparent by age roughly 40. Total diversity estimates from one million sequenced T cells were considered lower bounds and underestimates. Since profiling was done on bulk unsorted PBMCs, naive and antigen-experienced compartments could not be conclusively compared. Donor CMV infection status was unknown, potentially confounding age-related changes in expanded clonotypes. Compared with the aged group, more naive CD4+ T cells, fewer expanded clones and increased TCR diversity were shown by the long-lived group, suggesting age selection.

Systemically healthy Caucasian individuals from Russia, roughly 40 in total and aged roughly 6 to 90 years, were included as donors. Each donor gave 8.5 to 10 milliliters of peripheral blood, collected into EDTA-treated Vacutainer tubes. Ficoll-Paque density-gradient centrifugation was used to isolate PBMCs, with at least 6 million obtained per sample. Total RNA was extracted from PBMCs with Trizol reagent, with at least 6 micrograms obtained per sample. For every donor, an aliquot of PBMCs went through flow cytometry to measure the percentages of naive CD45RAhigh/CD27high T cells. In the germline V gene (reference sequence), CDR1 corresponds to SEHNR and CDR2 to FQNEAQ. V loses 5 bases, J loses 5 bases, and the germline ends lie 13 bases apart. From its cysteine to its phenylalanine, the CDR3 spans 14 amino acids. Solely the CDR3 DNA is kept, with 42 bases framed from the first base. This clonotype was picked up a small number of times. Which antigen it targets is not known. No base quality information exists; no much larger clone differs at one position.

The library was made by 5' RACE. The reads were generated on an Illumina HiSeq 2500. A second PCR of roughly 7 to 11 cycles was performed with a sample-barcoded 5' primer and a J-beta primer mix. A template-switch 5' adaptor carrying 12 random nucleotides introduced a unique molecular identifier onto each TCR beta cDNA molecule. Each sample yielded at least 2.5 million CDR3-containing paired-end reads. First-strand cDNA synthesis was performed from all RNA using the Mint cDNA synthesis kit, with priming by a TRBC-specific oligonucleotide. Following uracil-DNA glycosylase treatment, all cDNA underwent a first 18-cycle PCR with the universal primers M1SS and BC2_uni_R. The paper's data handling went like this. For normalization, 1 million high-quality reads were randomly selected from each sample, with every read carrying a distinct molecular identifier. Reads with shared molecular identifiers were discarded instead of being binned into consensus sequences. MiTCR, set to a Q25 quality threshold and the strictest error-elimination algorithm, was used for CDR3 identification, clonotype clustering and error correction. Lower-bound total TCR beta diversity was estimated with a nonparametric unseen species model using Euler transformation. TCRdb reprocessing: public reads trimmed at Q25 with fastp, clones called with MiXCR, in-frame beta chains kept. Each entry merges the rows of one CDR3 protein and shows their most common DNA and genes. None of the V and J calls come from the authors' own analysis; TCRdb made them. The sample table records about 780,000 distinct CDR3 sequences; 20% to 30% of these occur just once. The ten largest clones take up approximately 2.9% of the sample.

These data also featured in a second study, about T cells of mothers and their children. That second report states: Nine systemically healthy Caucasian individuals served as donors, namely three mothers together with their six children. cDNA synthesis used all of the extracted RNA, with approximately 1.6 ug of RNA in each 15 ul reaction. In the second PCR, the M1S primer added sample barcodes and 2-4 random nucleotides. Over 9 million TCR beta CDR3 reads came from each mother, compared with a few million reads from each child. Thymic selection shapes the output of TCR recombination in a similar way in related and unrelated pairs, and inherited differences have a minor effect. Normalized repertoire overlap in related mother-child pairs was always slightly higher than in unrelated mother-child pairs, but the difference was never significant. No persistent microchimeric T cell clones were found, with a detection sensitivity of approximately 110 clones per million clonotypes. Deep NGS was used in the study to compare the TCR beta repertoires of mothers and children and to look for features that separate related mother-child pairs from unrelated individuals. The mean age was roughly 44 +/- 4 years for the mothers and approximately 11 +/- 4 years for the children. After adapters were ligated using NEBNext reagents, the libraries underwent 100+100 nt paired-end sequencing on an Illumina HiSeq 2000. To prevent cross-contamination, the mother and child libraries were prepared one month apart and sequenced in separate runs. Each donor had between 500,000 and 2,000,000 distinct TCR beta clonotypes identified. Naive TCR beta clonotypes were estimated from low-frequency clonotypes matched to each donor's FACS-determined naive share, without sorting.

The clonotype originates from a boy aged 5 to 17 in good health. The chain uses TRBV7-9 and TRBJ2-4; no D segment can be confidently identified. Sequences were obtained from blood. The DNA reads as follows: TGTGCCAGCAGCGCCACCGCAGGACAAAACATTCAGTACTTC. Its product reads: CASSATAGQNIQYF.